These T cell receptor beta chains were read from a single sample in a study of vaccination and CD4 T cells after COVID-19. TCRdb redid the calling of the PCR reads with MiXCR, one entry per CDR3 protein. Found here are more than 9,000 distinct CDR3 sequences, 50% to 75% of them singletons; the top ten hold about 8%. No antigen has been identified for these receptors. Sequenced material: CD4+ T cells from blood, cultured in vitro. All receptors derive from a human donor who had recovered from COVID-19. Each CDR3 is given with its conserved first and last residue. A D gene is named only where the DNA matches it firmly. The listing skips clone size in some rows; elsewhere it reads once, few, many or a size class.

clone_size,d_call,v_call,j_call,cdr3_aa,cdr3_nt
few,-,TRBV7-2,TRBJ1-5,CASSVGGSNQPQHF,TGTGCCAGCAGCGTGGGGGGTAGCAATCAGCCCCAGCATTTT
few,-,TRBV7-2,TRBJ2-7,CASSLAREDEQYF,TGTGCCAGCAGCTTAGCTAGAGAGGACGAGCAGTACTTC
-,TRBD2,TRBV20-1,TRBJ2-7,CSARAHLGLAGGPVEQYF,TGCAGTGCTAGAGCCCACCTAGGACTAGCGGGAGGGCCGGTTGAGCAGTACTTC
few,-,TRBV6-1,TRBJ1-1,CASSVSLTEAFF,TGTGCCAGCAGCGTCAGTCTTACTGAAGCTTTCTTT
-,-,TRBV19,TRBJ2-7,CASKGTPDPGEQYF,TGTGCCAGTAAAGGGACCCCAGACCCCGGGGAGCAGTACTTC
few,-,TRBV30,TRBJ1-2,CAWMRGADYGYTF,TGTGCCTGGATGAGGGGGGCGGACTATGGCTACACCTTC
medium-sized,TRBD1,TRBV4-3,TRBJ1-2,CASSQDLGTGVGYTF,TGCGCCAGCAGCCAAGATCTGGGGACAGGGGTAGGCTACACCTTC
few,-,TRBV11-3,TRBJ2-1,CASSLEGHSPGEQFF,TGTGCCAGCAGCTTAGAGGGGCACAGTCCTGGTGAGCAGTTCTTC
-,-,TRBV12-3/TRBV12-4,TRBJ2-5,CASMQGRGETQYF,TGTGCCAGCATGCAGGGGCGGGGGGAGACCCAGTACTTC
-,TRBD1,TRBV18,TRBJ2-1,CASSEGAAGGIDEQFF,TGTGCCAGCTCCGAAGGCGCGGCAGGGGGCATCGATGAGCAGTTCTTC
once,-,TRBV5-1,TRBJ2-3,CASSRRQGTDTQYF,TGCGCCAGCAGCCGAAGACAGGGCACAGATACGCAGTATTTT
-,-,TRBV7-3,TRBJ1-1,CASSLTDGTEAFF,TGTGCCAGCAGCTTAACGGACGGGACTGAAGCTTTCTTT
few,-,TRBV7-8,TRBJ1-5,CASSFAGYSQPQHF,TGTGCCAGCAGCTTTGCGGGGTATAGTCAGCCCCAGCATTTT
few,TRBD2,TRBV7-9,TRBJ2-3,CASSLGLAVTDTQYF,TGTGCCAGCAGCTTAGGACTAGCCGTAACAGATACGCAGTATTTT
-,-,TRBV11-2,TRBJ1-1,CASSSRARGTEAFF,TGTGCCAGCAGCTCACGGGCCCGAGGGACTGAAGCTTTCTTT
-,TRBD2,TRBV15,TRBJ2-1,CATSRDTGGPGEQFF,TGTGCCACCAGCAGAGATACGGGAGGGCCTGGTGAGCAGTTCTTC
once,-,TRBV19,TRBJ2-3,CASSMRPTTDTQYF,TGTGCCAGTAGTATGAGGCCTACCACAGATACGCAGTATTTT
-,TRBD2,TRBV19,TRBJ2-2,CASSAVTSGKGELFF,TGTGCCAGTAGCGCGGTGACTAGCGGGAAAGGGGAGCTGTTTTTT
-,-,TRBV20-1,TRBJ2-1,CSGANVGYNEQFF,TGCAGTGGGGCTAACGTGGGCTACAATGAGCAGTTCTTC
-,-,TRBV2,TRBJ2-7,CASSLRGGTTYEQYF,TGTGCCAGCTCCCTGCGGGGAGGAACGACCTACGAGCAGTACTTC
-,TRBD2,TRBV7-9,TRBJ2-3,CASSLLAGVDTQYF,TGTGCCAGCAGCTTGCTAGCGGGAGTTGATACGCAGTATTTT
-,TRBD2,TRBV7-6,TRBJ2-1,CASSFGLAGTKISYNEQFF,TGTGCCAGCAGCTTCGGGCTAGCGGGTACCAAAATCTCCTACAATGAGCAGTTCTTC
few,-,TRBV29-1,TRBJ1-1,CSARSGLYTEAFF,TGCAGCGCCCGGTCCGGGCTGTACACTGAAGCTTTCTTT
-,-,TRBV19,TRBJ1-2,CASSDTGYRAYGYTF,TGTGCCAGTAGTGATACAGGGTACCGTGCCTATGGCTACACCTTC
-,TRBD2,TRBV7-3,TRBJ2-1,CASHYPGLAGPSSYNEQFF,TGTGCCAGCCATTATCCGGGACTAGCGGGACCTAGCTCCTACAATGAGCAGTTCTTC
-,-,TRBV20-1,TRBJ2-1,CSADIKNEQFF,TGCAGTGCCGACATAAAGAATGAGCAGTTCTTC
-,-,TRBV20-1,TRBJ2-7,CSAGATTSVASEQYF,TGCAGTGCTGGGGCAACTACTAGTGTAGCCTCCGAGCAGTACTTC
once,TRBD1,TRBV6-1,TRBJ1-4,CASSRKAGTGNIF,TGTGCCAGCAGCCGCAAAGCCGGGACAGGGAATATTTTT
-,-,TRBV2,TRBJ1-5,CASSAEAQPQHF,TGTGCCAGCAGTGCAGAGGCCCAGCCCCAGCATTTT
few,TRBD1,TRBV2,TRBJ2-2,CASSPGQGNTGELFF,TGTGCCAGCAGCCCCGGACAGGGGAACACCGGGGAGCTGTTTTTT
-,-,TRBV15,TRBJ1-1,CATSRVLNTEAFF,TGTGCCACCAGCAGAGTTTTGAACACTGAAGCTTTCTTT
-,-,TRBV7-9,TRBJ2-5,CASSFSQAQETQYF,TGTGCCAGCAGCTTTTCACAGGCCCAAGAGACCCAGTACTTC
few,TRBD2,TRBV10-3,TRBJ2-1,CASSDLAGGRNEQFF,TGTGCCAGCAGTGACTTGGCGGGAGGGAGGAATGAGCAGTTCTTC
-,TRBD2,TRBV7-9,TRBJ2-7,CASSSTALATYEQYF,TGTGCCAGCAGCTCCACAGCACTAGCGACCTACGAGCAGTACTTC
few,TRBD1,TRBV2,TRBJ1-2,CASREQGAGYGYTF,TGTGCCAGCAGGGAACAGGGGGCGGGCTATGGCTACACCTTC
once,-,TRBV11-2,TRBJ2-7,CASSLERGSYEQYF,TGTGCCAGCAGCTTAGAGCGGGGTTCCTACGAGCAGTACTTC
once,-,TRBV7-9,TRBJ2-7,CASSRQIMGYPYEQYF,TGTGCCAGCAGCCGACAAATAATGGGATACCCCTACGAGCAGTACTTC
-,TRBD2,TRBV7-2,TRBJ2-4,CASSLDDRTSGSRQNIQYF,TGTGCCAGCAGCTTAGATGACCGAACTAGCGGGAGTCGGCAAAACATTCAGTACTTC
-,-,TRBV6-4,TRBJ1-5,CASSAPGEGRKSSNQPQHF,TGTGCCAGCAGTGCTCCGGGAGAGGGAAGAAAAAGTAGCAATCAGCCCCAGCATTTT
-,-,TRBV2,TRBJ1-1,CASSDYGGNTEAFF,TGTGCCAGCAGTGATTACGGAGGGAACACTGAAGCTTTCTTT
-,TRBD1,TRBV28,TRBJ2-2,CASRTGEESTGELFF,TGTGCCAGCAGAACAGGGGAAGAGAGCACCGGGGAGCTGTTTTTT
-,TRBD2,TRBV24-1,TRBJ2-7,CATITAGMGDYYEQYF,TGTGCCACCATCACGGCCGGGATGGGGGACTACTACGAGCAGTACTTC
-,-,TRBV2,TRBJ1-5,CASNGGSNQPQHF,TGTGCCAGCAATGGGGGTAGCAATCAGCCCCAGCATTTT
-,TRBD1,TRBV12-3/TRBV12-4,TRBJ2-3,CASRPDRGAADTQYF,TGTGCCAGCAGGCCGGACAGGGGTGCCGCAGATACGCAGTATTTT
-,TRBD1,TRBV19,TRBJ1-5,CASSIPLLRTGSNQPQHF,TGTGCCAGTAGTATACCGCTCCTCCGGACAGGTAGCAATCAGCCCCAGCATTTT
-,TRBD2,TRBV15,TRBJ2-1,CATSIGLAPSGQFF,TGTGCCACCAGCATAGGACTAGCGCCTAGCGGGCAGTTCTTC
-,-,TRBV11-3,TRBJ2-3,CASSSEGDTQYF,TGTGCCAGCAGCTCGGAGGGCGATACGCAGTATTTT
-,-,TRBV10-3,TRBJ2-5,CAGGTNQETQYF,TGTGCCGGAGGGACGAACCAAGAGACCCAGTACTTC
medium-sized,-,TRBV7-2,TRBJ2-5,CASSLGGRLGQYF,TGTGCCAGCAGCTTGGGGGGACGCCTGGGCCAGTACTTC
few,TRBD1,TRBV20-1,TRBJ1-6,CSARDGGTGVSPLHF,TGCAGTGCTAGAGATGGCGGGACAGGGGTTTCACCCCTCCACTTT
-,TRBD1,TRBV12-3/TRBV12-4,TRBJ1-3,CASRDRQGSGNTIYF,TGTGCCAGCAGGGACCGACAGGGCTCTGGAAACACCATATATTTT
few,TRBD1,TRBV28,TRBJ1-6,CASSLSRDRGPPLHF,TGTGCCAGCAGTTTAAGCCGGGACAGGGGTCCACCCCTCCACTTT
-,TRBD1,TRBV30,TRBJ1-5,CAWSPDRGYSNQPQHF,TGTGCCTGGAGTCCGGACAGGGGGTATAGCAATCAGCCCCAGCATTTT
-,-,TRBV20-1,TRBJ2-3,CSARGTLKRNTQYF,TGCAGTGCTAGAGGGACTCTGAAGAGAAATACGCAGTATTTT
-,TRBD1,TRBV20-1,TRBJ1-1,CSANIRQGESGAFF,TGCAGTGCTAATATTAGACAGGGAGAGTCAGGAGCTTTCTTT
-,TRBD2,TRBV20-1,TRBJ2-2,CSASTAGGWGELFF,TGCAGTGCTAGCACAGCGGGGGGTTGGGGGGAGCTGTTTTTT
few,TRBD1,TRBV19,TRBJ1-1,CASSTVGQNTEAFF,TGTGCCAGTAGTACCGTGGGACAGAACACAGAAGCTTTCTTT
few,TRBD1,TRBV19,TRBJ1-4,CASSTPRDRANEKLFF,TGTGCCAGTAGCACACCGCGGGACAGAGCTAATGAAAAACTGTTTTTT
-,TRBD1,TRBV30,TRBJ1-1,CAWDRFWAGRGPEAFF,TGTGCCTGGGATCGCTTTTGGGCGGGCAGGGGGCCTGAAGCTTTCTTT
-,TRBD1,TRBV19,TRBJ2-2,CASSPGTGFTGELFF,TGTGCCAGTAGTCCCGGGACAGGGTTTACCGGGGAGCTGTTTTTT